The rows below give T cell receptor beta chains drawn from one sample of a study of molecular identifiers for immune sequencing clone quantification. MiXCR, applied by TCRdb to the PCR reads, yields one record per CDR3 protein. Of 10,000 to 12,000 distinct CDR3 sequences in the sample, about a fifth were seen once. Input material: naive CD8+ T cells from blood, with Jurkat cell RNA spiked in. All receptors come from a human donor in good health. Some libraries in this study had Jurkat cell RNA spiked in. CDR3s include the opening cysteine and the closing phenylalanine or tryptophan. D genes are given only for firm matches. Not every row has a clone size; where given, it reads once, few, many or a size class.

d_call	clone_size	v_call	j_call	cdr3_aa	cdr3_nt
TRBD1	medium-sized	TRBV4-3	TRBJ2-3	CASSQENQGAADTQYF	TGCGCCAGCAGCCAAGAGAACCAGGGGGCGGCAGATACGCAGTATTTT
NA	few	TRBV12-3/TRBV12-4	TRBJ1-5	CASSFNPGLALQPQHF	TGTGCCAGCAGTTTTAATCCAGGGTTGGCCCTTCAGCCCCAGCATTTT
NA	medium-sized	TRBV27	TRBJ1-5	CASSLIGWNQPQHF	TGTGCCAGCAGTTTGATTGGGTGGAATCAGCCCCAGCATTTT
NA	medium-sized	TRBV20-1	TRBJ1-2	CSARDRTVNYGYTF	TGCAGTGCTAGAGATAGGACAGTGAACTATGGCTACACCTTC
NA	medium-sized	TRBV7-9	TRBJ1-2	CASSLASYYGYTF	TGTGCCAGCAGCTTAGCGTCCTACTATGGCTACACCTTC
NA	medium-sized	TRBV4-1	TRBJ2-1	CASSQEVGGEQFF	TGCGCCAGCAGCCAAGAGGTTGGGGGTGAGCAGTTCTTC
NA	medium-sized	TRBV6-2/TRBV6-3	TRBJ1-5	CASSFSRQANQPQHF	TGTGCCAGCAGTTTTTCCCGACAGGCTAATCAGCCCCAGCATTTT
NA	NA	TRBV19	TRBJ2-2	CASSMPTVNTGELFF	TGTGCCAGTAGTATGCCGACAGTAAACACCGGGGAGCTGTTTTTT
TRBD1	many	TRBV12-3/TRBV12-4	TRBJ2-2	CASSLTGDLTGELFF	TGTGCCAGCAGTTTGACAGGGGATCTGACCGGGGAGCTGTTTTTT
TRBD2	medium-sized	TRBV2	TRBJ2-3	CASRGTTTRTDTQYF	TGTGCCAGCAGGGGGACTACCACTCGCACAGATACGCAGTATTTT
TRBD2	medium-sized	TRBV3-1	TRBJ2-7	CASSPGGYYEQYF	TGTGCCAGCAGCCCGGGAGGGTACTACGAGCAGTACTTC
TRBD2	NA	TRBV20-1	TRBJ2-3	CSAGDGYGLAGVQTDTQYF	TGCAGTGCTGGAGACGGGTATGGGCTAGCGGGAGTTCAGACAGATACACAGTATTTT
TRBD1	few	TRBV28	TRBJ2-7	CASSFPWTGEDYEQYF	TGTGCCAGCAGTTTCCCCTGGACAGGGGAAGACTACGAGCAGTACTTC
TRBD1	many	TRBV12-3/TRBV12-4	TRBJ2-5	CAISFGQAETQYF	TGTGCCATCTCTTTCGGACAGGCCGAGACCCAGTACTTC
TRBD1	medium-sized	TRBV6-2/TRBV6-3	TRBJ1-1	CASKDRVGTEAFF	TGTGCCAGCAAGGACAGGGTGGGCACTGAAGCTTTCTTT
NA	few	TRBV30	TRBJ2-3	CAWSVIYLADTQYF	TGTGCCTGGAGTGTCATTTATCTGGCGGATACGCAGTATTTT
TRBD2	NA	TRBV12-3/TRBV12-4	TRBJ2-1	CASSPAGGPALQFF	TGTGCCAGCAGTCCAGCGGGAGGGCCCGCTCTCCAGTTCTTC
NA	medium-sized	TRBV5-4	TRBJ2-7	CASSLGPGGQRSSYEQYF	TGTGCCAGCAGCTTGGGCCCCGGAGGACAGCGAAGCTCCTACGAGCAGTACTTC
NA	medium-sized	TRBV20-1	TRBJ2-7	CSASPASSYEQYF	TGCAGTGCCAGCCCAGCGAGCTCCTACGAGCAGTACTTC
NA	few	TRBV4-2	TRBJ1-5	CASSQERGASNQPQHF	TGTGCCAGCAGCCAAGAGAGAGGGGCTTCCAATCAGCCCCAGCATTTT
TRBD2	many	TRBV7-9	TRBJ2-7	CASSPTSGDPTYEQYF	TGTGCCAGCAGCCCTACAAGCGGGGACCCGACCTACGAGCAGTACTTC
TRBD1	NA	TRBV29-1	TRBJ2-1	CSVVLWDSPYNEQFF	TGCAGCGTTGTTCTTTGGGACAGTCCCTACAATGAGCAGTTCTTC
NA	medium-sized	TRBV15	TRBJ2-4	CATSPTIAKNIQYF	TGTGCCACCAGCCCTACAATAGCCAAAAACATTCAGTACTTC
TRBD1	many	TRBV19	TRBJ1-1	CAIRPGQYTEAFF	TGTGCCATTCGACCGGGACAGTACACTGAAGCTTTCTTT
NA	few	TRBV19	TRBJ2-7	CASSIWGSYEQYF	TGTGCCAGTAGTATCTGGGGTTCCTACGAGCAGTACTTC
NA	many	TRBV29-1	TRBJ2-5	CSVGETQYF	TGCAGCGTTGGGGAGACCCAGTACTTC
NA	many	TRBV15	TRBJ1-5	CATSRDPRDSNQPQHF	TGTGCCACCAGCAGAGATCCCAGGGATAGCAATCAGCCCCAGCATTTT
TRBD2	NA	TRBV4-1	TRBJ2-1	CASSPRGGSSEQFF	TGCGCCAGCAGCCCCCGGGGGGGGTCTTCTGAGCAGTTCTTC
TRBD1	NA	TRBV4-1	TRBJ1-4	CASTPDRASPSTNEKLFF	TGTGCCAGCACCCCGGACAGGGCCAGCCCGTCAACTAATGAAAAACTGTTTTTT
TRBD2	few	TRBV10-2	TRBJ2-7	CASEAGGSYEQYF	TGCGCCAGCGAAGCGGGAGGCTCCTACGAGCAGTACTTC
NA	few	TRBV10-3	TRBJ2-5	CAISEGEPAKETRYF	TGTGCCATCAGTGAAGGTGAACCCGCCAAGGAGACCCGGTACTTC
NA	many	TRBV3-1	TRBJ1-3	CASSQGRSSGNTIYF	TGTGCCAGCAGCCAGGGGAGAAGCTCTGGAAACACCATATATTTT
TRBD1	medium-sized	TRBV15	TRBJ2-2	CATSSEGQGTTGELFF	TGTGCCACCAGCAGTGAGGGACAGGGAACCACCGGGGAGCTGTTTTTT
NA	medium-sized	TRBV20-1	TRBJ1-2	CSARELRGNYGYTF	TGCAGTGCTAGAGAATTAAGGGGAAACTATGGCTACACCTTC
NA	few	TRBV7-8	TRBJ2-2	CASSSPPGLANTGQLYF	TGTGCAAGCAGCTCCCCCCCGGGACTGGCAAACACCGGGCAGCTCTACTTT
NA	medium-sized	TRBV20-1	TRBJ2-4	CSARAGDKNIQYF	TGCAGTGCTAGAGCAGGTGACAAAAACATTCAGTACTTC
TRBD1	medium-sized	TRBV5-5	TRBJ1-1	CASSPTGGGSEAFF	TGTGCCAGCAGCCCAACAGGGGGGGGGTCGGAAGCTTTCTTT
NA	few	TRBV7-9	TRBJ2-5	CARSLGGGARLQETQYF	TGTGCCCGCAGCTTAGGGGGGGGGGCCAGGCTACAAGAGACCCAGTACTTC
NA	NA	TRBV2	TRBJ2-1	CASRLTVAYYNERFF	TGTGCCAGCAGGCTGACAGTGGCATACTACAATGAGCGGTTCTTC
NA	medium-sized	TRBV5-6	TRBJ2-7	CASSFSSRAYEQYF	TGTGCCAGCAGCTTTTCGTCCAGGGCCTACGAGCAGTACTTC
NA	NA	TRBV12-3/TRBV12-4	TRBJ2-7	CASGFSGEQYF	TGTGCCAGCGGTTTCTCGGGGGAGCAGTACTTC
NA	NA	TRBV6-6	TRBJ2-7	CVSSYSPRSSYEQYF	TGTGTCAGCAGTTACTCTCCCAGGTCCTCCTATGAGCAGTACTTC
TRBD1	many	TRBV6-6	TRBJ2-2	CASSYGTGYTGELFF	TGTGCCAGCAGTTACGGGACAGGGTACACCGGGGAGCTGTTTTTT
TRBD1	medium-sized	TRBV7-9	TRBJ2-7	CASSPPPAVGTGQVLGYEQYF	TGTGCCAGCAGCCCACCCCCCGCGGTCGGGACAGGGCAGGTTTTAGGCTACGAGCAGTACTTC
NA	few	TRBV12-2	TRBJ1-5	CASRLTRDRFDQPQHF	TGTGCAAGTCGCTTAACTCGGGACAGATTTGATCAGCCCCAGCATTTT
TRBD2	medium-sized	TRBV2	TRBJ2-3	CASSVAGRTLRTDTQYF	TGTGCCAGCAGTGTAGCGGGGAGGACTCTTCGCACAGATACGCAGTATTTT
NA	NA	TRBV4-3	TRBJ2-2	CAGTHSGRRKTGELFF	TGCGCCGGCACCCACAGCGGGCGTAGGAAAACCGGGGAGCTGTTTTTT
NA	many	TRBV11-2	TRBJ2-3	CASSSTRATDTQYF	TGTGCCAGCAGCTCGACAAGGGCGACGGATACGCAGTATTTT
NA	medium-sized	TRBV6-1	TRBJ1-5	CASSEAPGRGSYSNQPQHF	TGTGCCAGCAGTGAAGCCCCAGGGCGGGGGTCCTATAGCAATCAGCCCCAGCATTTT
NA	few	TRBV7-6	TRBJ2-7	CASSLDTTYEQYF	TGTGCCAGCAGCTTAGACACCACCTACGAGCAGTACTTC
NA	medium-sized	TRBV2	TRBJ2-7	CASTPPGRSEQYF	TGTGCCAGCACCCCCCCGGGGCGCAGCGAGCAGTACTTC
NA	medium-sized	TRBV4-3	TRBJ2-3	CASSQIAPSSTDTQYF	TGCGCCAGCAGCCAAATTGCACCCTCTAGCACAGATACGCAGTATTTT
TRBD2	many	TRBV20-1	TRBJ2-3	CSARTSGGGSTDTQYF	TGCAGTGCTAGGACTAGCGGGGGGGGAAGCACAGATACGCAGTATTTT
NA	NA	TRBV7-9	TRBJ2-1	CASSFGREHNEQFF	TGTGCCAGCAGCTTCGGCAGGGAACACAATGAGCAGTTCTTC
NA	many	TRBV27	TRBJ1-4	CASSVTGYGEKLFF	TGTGCCAGCAGTGTTACAGGGTATGGAGAAAAACTGTTTTTT
NA	medium-sized	TRBV6-2/TRBV6-3	TRBJ2-7	CASSPANAYEQYF	TGTGCCAGCAGTCCCGCCAACGCCTACGAGCAGTACTTC
NA	NA	TRBV5-1	TRBJ2-1	CASSSPPTEPYNEQFF	TGCGCCAGCAGCTCCCCCCCGACAGAACCCTACAATGAGCAGTTCTTC
TRBD2	medium-sized	TRBV4-1	TRBJ2-3	CASSRGRGADTQYF	TGCGCCAGCAGCCGCGGGAGGGGAGCAGATACGCAGTATTTT
NA	many	TRBV20-1	TRBJ1-6	CSALGQGNSPLHF	TGCAGTGCCCTAGGGCAGGGGAATTCACCCCTCCACTTT
NA	medium-sized	TRBV4-1	TRBJ1-1	CASSRGAGVDTEAFF	TGCGCCAGCAGCCGAGGGGCGGGGGTGGACACTGAAGCTTTCTTT